This TCR beta chain was captured in a study of T cells in Graves' hyperthyroidism and ophthalmopathy. TCR beta CDR3 regions were amplified from RNA. HTBI primers drove first-round RT-PCR of the TCR CDR3. MiXCR, applied by TCRdb to the multiplex PCR reads, yields one record per CDR3 protein. Of around 280,000 distinct CDR3 sequences listed, roughly an eighth were seen once; the top ten hold under 8%. At least ten counts were recorded for this clonotype. Germline trimming cut 4 bases from V and 5 bases from J; bases unmatched to any gene: 5. The CDR3 spans 14 residues. Per the germline V gene, CDR1 is SGHVS and CDR2 is FQNEAQ.

The TCR was taken from a woman aged 40 to 50 with Graves' hyperthyroidism. The chain is built from TRBV7-8 and TRBJ1-1; 9 bases line up with TRBD1. The material sequenced was blood. CDR3 in amino acids: CASSSRGTGTEAFF. CDR3 DNA sequence: TGTGCCAGCAGCTCCCGAGGGACAGGGACTGAAGCTTTCTTT. Full variable domain (rest looked up from reference TRBV7-8 and TRBJ1-1): GAGVSQSPRYKVAKRGQDVALRCDPISGHVSLFWYQQALGQGPEFLTYFQNEAQLDKSGLPSDRFFAERPEGSVSTLKIQRTQQEDSAVYLCASSSRGTGTEAFFGQGTRLTVV.